Shown below are 3 T cell receptor beta chains from a single sample sequenced in a study of CD8 T cells in ankylosing spondylitis. TCRdb passed the 5' RACE reads through MiXCR, listing each CDR3 protein once. This table holds approximately 15,000 distinct CDR3 sequences, more than 2.5% found once. The sequenced sample consisted of blood, either unsorted or a sorted T cell fraction (not recorded which). The receptors come from a male donor with ankylosing spondylitis or in good health (not recorded which).

This clonotype is labeled as medium-sized. The chain uses TRBV9 and TRBJ1-3, with D maybe TRBD1 (6 bases). Germline CDR1 is SGDLS and CDR2 is YYNGEE. CDR3 size: 16 residues. Trimming took off 3 bases at V and 0 bases at J, with 13 bases between the two ends. The CDR3 loop is CASSASDSRSGNTIYF. Written as DNA, the CDR3 is TGTGCCAGCAGCGCCTCGGACAGCCGCTCTGGAAACACCATATATTTT.

Only a few counts were recorded for this clonotype. The chain combines TRBV9 with TRBJ2-1; D possibly corresponds to TRBD1 (6 bases). Trimming stripped 4 bases from V and 7 bases from J, with 15 bases between. The CDR3 is made up of 14 amino acids. The germline V gene encodes CDR1 SGDLS and CDR2 YYNGEE. The CDR3 DNA follows: TGTGCCAGCAGCCCCCGGACAGAAGAAAATGAGCAGTTCTTC. Encoded protein: CASSPRTEENEQFF.

This clonotype was recorded at least ten times. The rearrangement joins TRBV9 to TRBJ1-1; a weak D match, TRBD1 (5 bases). The CDR3 runs to 14 residues. The V gene's germline CDR1 is SGDLS and CDR2 YYNGEE. The V gene lost 3 bases and the J gene lost 1 base, with 10 bases spanning the gap. CDR3 sequence reads: CASSEGPRNTEAFF. CDR3 in DNA: TGTGCCAGCAGCGAGGGACCGAGGAACACTGAAGCTTTCTTT.